Detailed here is one T cell receptor beta chain. Donors of Cohort 3 who recovered were those that had two negative PCRs, clearance, or symptom resolution. This sample stems from a study of blood T cell repertoires in COVID-19. Study context: T cells, B-cell-depleted T cells, or PBMCs supplied cDNA or gDNA.

Generated by immunoSEQ multiplex PCR, the TCRdb table keeps only in-frame clones and is missing some. The sample records about 140,000 clones, 75% to 80% being singletons. CDR1 is DFQATT and CDR2 is SNEGSKA in the germline V gene (reference sequence). This CDR3 has 11 residues. The V end was cut by 5 bases, the J end by 2 bases, with 6 bases between. The chain combines TRBV20-1 with TRBJ2-5, with no clear D. The receptor's source is a woman between 45 and 60 years old who had recovered from COVID-19. The sequencing sample was made of PBMCs or T cells enriched from blood (not recorded which). As DNA, the CDR3 is TGCAGTGCTCCAATTCAAGAGACCCAGTACTTC. Amino acid sequence: CSAPIQETQYF.